Presented here are 9 T cell receptor beta chains from one specimen sequenced in a study of control samples from healthy donors and cancer patients. Clones were read by immunoSEQ multiplex PCR, and TCRdb kept only the in-frame ones, dropping some. The repertoire holds roughly 48,000 clones, with approximately 90% as singletons. Sample: PBMCs. The source of these receptors is a woman between 40 and 55 years old with head and neck cancer.

The rearrangement uses TRBV10-2 and TRBJ2-3; no reliable D call. The CDR3 has 15 amino acids. Trimming took 0 bases from V and 2 from J, leaving 9 bases between them. CDR1 is WSHSY, CDR2 SAAADI, per germline. The CDR3 spells CASSESKGTTDTQYF. The CDR3 DNA follows: TGCGCCAGCAGTGAGTCGAAAGGAACCACAGATACGCAGTATTTT.

Turning to this clone: Mismatch with germline at one junction end may stem from a read error. V gene TRBV19 combines with J gene TRBJ2-7; possibly TRBD1 or TRBD2 for D (5 bases each). The CDR3 is 12 amino acids. Germline lookup yields CDR1 LNHDA and CDR2 SQIVND (reference sequence). CDR3 loop: CASSIPGTAEIF. The DNA of the CDR3 is TGTGCCAGTAGTATACCAGGGACGGCAGAAATCTTC.

This chain connects TRBV6-2 or TRBV6-3 to TRBJ2-1; 14 bases match TRBD2. The V and J ends lost 4 bases and 10 bases, in that order; junction bases with no gene match: 6. CDR1 is MNHEY, CDR2 SVGEGT, per germline. CDR3 size: 15 residues. The CDR3 nucleotides are TGTGCCAGCAGTTCCACGGGACTAGCGGGAGTAGAGCAGTTCTTC. It encodes CASSSTGLAGVEQFF.

The J gene is TRBJ2-2, the V gene TRBV5-4; either TRBD1 or TRBD2 may fit D (5 bases each). V gave up 6 bases and J gave up 5 bases, with 11 bases separating them. The CDR3 loop spans 13 amino acids. Germline-derived CDR1 and CDR2 are SGHNT and YYREEE (reference sequence). The CDR3, as DNA: TGTGCCAGCACCAGAGGGGAAACCGGGGAGCTGTTTTTT. This codes for CASTRGETGELFF.

The chain couples TRBV2 to TRBJ2-1; TRBD2 matches at 10 bases. This CDR3 is built from 15 residues. Germline CDR1 and CDR2: SNHLY and FYNNEI. V was clipped by 5 bases and J by 5 bases; unmatched bases: 6. CDR3 sequence reads: CASSPPSGRNNEQFF. The DNA of the CDR3 is TGTGCCAGCAGTCCACCTAGCGGGAGAAACAATGAGCAGTTCTTC.

The chain's CDR3 is CAWSAVRGAEGQPQHF. CDR3 in DNA: TGTGCCTGGAGTGCCGTAAGGGGCGCGGAGGGTCAGCCCCAGCATTTT. The J gene is TRBJ1-5, the V gene TRBV30, with a tentative D call TRBD1 (5 bases). Trimming left V 1 base short and J 6 bases short, with 19 bases between. CDR3 length equals 16 residues. CDR1 is GTSNPN, CDR2 SVGIG, per germline (reference sequence). Full variable domain (remainder filled in from reference TRBV30 and TRBJ1-5): SQTIHQWPATLVQPVGSPLSLECTVEGTSNPNLYWYRQAAGRGLQLLFYSVGIGQISSEVPQNLSASRPQDRQFILSSKKLLLSDSGFYLCAWSAVRGAEGQPQHFGDGTRLSIL.

This clone occurred once. This chain connects TRBV11-2 to TRBJ1-4; possibly TRBD1 for D (5 bases). CDR1 and CDR2 (germline): SGHAT, FQNNGV. The CDR3 spans 15 residues. V lost 6 bases to trimming and J lost 0 bases, with 11 bases between them. The CDR3 reads CASRIGVTTNEKLFF. Written as DNA, the CDR3 is TGTGCCAGCAGGATAGGGGTGACAACTAATGAAAAACTGTTTTTT.

This clone turned up a few times. The chain is built from TRBV5-1 and TRBJ1-2, with D possibly TRBD1 on 6 matching bases. CDR3 length equals 15 residues. The ends were cut back, 4 bases at V and 2 bases at J, with 15 bases in the middle. Germline lookup yields CDR1 SGHRS and CDR2 YFSETQ. CDR3 protein: CASSPGQSRNYGYTF. The CDR3 DNA reads TGCGCCAGCAGCCCCGGACAGTCGCGAAACTATGGCTACACCTTC.

The chain uses TRBV7-3 and TRBJ2-2, with D possibly being TRBD1 or TRBD2 (5 bases each). CDR3 length: 14 amino acids. Germline V gives CDR1 SGHTA, CDR2 FQGTGA. Between the trimmed V and J ends, which lost 5 bases and 3 bases, there was a span of 10 bases. The CDR3: CASSRDHHTGELFF. The DNA of the CDR3 is TGTGCCAGCAGCCGGGACCACCACACCGGGGAGCTGTTTTTT.